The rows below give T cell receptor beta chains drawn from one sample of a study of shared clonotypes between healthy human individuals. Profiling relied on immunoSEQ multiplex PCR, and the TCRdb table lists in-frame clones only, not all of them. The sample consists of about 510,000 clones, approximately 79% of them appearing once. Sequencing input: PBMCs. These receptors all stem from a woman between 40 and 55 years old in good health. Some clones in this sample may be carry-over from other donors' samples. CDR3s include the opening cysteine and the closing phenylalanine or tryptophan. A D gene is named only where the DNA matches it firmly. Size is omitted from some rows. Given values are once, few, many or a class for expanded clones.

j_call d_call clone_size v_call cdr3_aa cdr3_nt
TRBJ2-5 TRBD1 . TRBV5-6 CASSFAGGGQETQYF TGTGCCAGCAGCTTTGCAGGGGGCGGACAAGAGACCCAGTACTTC
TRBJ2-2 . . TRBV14 CASSLLNTGELFF TGTGCCAGCAGCCTCCTGAACACCGGGGAGCTGTTTTTT
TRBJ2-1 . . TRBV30 CAWSVKYEQFF TGTGCCTGGAGTGTTAAGTATGAGCAGTTCTTC
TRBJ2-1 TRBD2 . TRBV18 CASSPPALAAYNEQFF TGTGCCAGCTCACCACCTGCACTAGCGGCGTACAATGAGCAGTTCTTC
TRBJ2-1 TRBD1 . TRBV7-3 CASSDRQGSWNEQFF TGTGCCAGCAGCGACAGACAGGGGAGCTGGAATGAGCAGTTCTTC
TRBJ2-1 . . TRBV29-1 CSAWGGGSSYNEQFF TGCAGCGCTTGGGGGGGCGGGAGCTCCTACAATGAGCAGTTCTTC
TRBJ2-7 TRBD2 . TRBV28 CASRGGLAESYEQYF TGTGCCAGCAGAGGGGGACTAGCGGAGTCCTACGAGCAGTACTTC
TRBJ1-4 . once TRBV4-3 CASSQDWGAGEKLFF TGCGCCAGCAGCCAAGATTGGGGGGCGGGTGAAAAACTGTTTTTT
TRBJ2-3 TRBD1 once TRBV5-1 CASSSTGGEDTQYF TGCGCCAGCAGCTCGACAGGGGGCGAAGATACGCAGTATTTT
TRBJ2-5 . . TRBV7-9 CASSQGTSQETQYF TGTGCCAGCAGCCAAGGGACTTCCCAAGAGACCCAGTACTTC
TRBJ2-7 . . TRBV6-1 CASSSGTLSFEQYF TGTGCCAGCAGTTCCGGGACACTTTCTTTCGAGCAGTACTTC
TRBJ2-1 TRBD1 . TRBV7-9 CASSGPGQGLDEQFF TGTGCCAGCAGCGGACCGGGACAGGGACTCGATGAGCAGTTCTTC
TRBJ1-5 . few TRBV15 CATSRDPNRAGPQHF TGTGCCACCAGCAGAGATCCGAACAGGGCTGGGCCCCAGCATTTT
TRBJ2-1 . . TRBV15 CATSRDVAGRPHEQFF TGTGCCACCAGCAGAGATGTGGCGGGTAGACCCCATGAGCAGTTCTTC
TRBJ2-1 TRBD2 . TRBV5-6 CASSWTGLADSNEQFF TGTGCCAGCAGCTGGACGGGACTAGCGGATAGCAATGAGCAGTTCTTC
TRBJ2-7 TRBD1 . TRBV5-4 CASEKDRGAYEQYF TGTGCCAGCGAGAAGGACAGGGGTGCGTACGAGCAGTACTTC
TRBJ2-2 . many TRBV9 CASSVGVYTGELFF TGTGCCAGCAGCGTAGGAGTCTACACCGGGGAGCTGTTTTTT
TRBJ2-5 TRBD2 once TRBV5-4 CASSSAGAPQETQYF TGTGCCAGCAGCTCAGCGGGAGCTCCTCAAGAGACCCAGTACTTC
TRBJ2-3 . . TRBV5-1 CASSLGGSTDTQYF TGCGCCAGCAGCTTGGGTGGTAGCACAGATACGCAGTATTTT
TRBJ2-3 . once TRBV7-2 CASSLGWGSPTDTQYF TGTGCCAGCAGCTTAGGTTGGGGTTCCCCCACAGATACGCAGTATTTT
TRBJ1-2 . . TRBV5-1 CASSFDGRLANYGYTF TGCGCCAGCAGCTTCGACGGACGGCTGGCTAACTATGGCTACACCTTC
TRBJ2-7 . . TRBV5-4 CASSPTGSSYEQYF TGTGCCAGCAGCCCAACAGGGAGCTCCTACGAGCAGTACTTC
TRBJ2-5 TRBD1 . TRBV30 CAWSQGQPQETQYF TGTGCCTGGAGTCAGGGACAGCCTCAAGAGACCCAGTACTTC
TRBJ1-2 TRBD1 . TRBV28 CASSSTGAGYGYTF TGTGCCAGCAGTTCGACAGGGGCTGGCTATGGCTACACCTTC
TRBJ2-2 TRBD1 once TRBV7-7 CASSLGDRERGELFF TGTGCCAGCAGCTTAGGGGACAGAGAGCGCGGGGAGCTGTTTTTT
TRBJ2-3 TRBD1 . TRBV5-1 CASAEQGADTQYF TGCGCCAGCGCCGAGCAGGGGGCAGATACGCAGTATTTT
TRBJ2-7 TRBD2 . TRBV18 CASSPRRLAESSYEQYF TGTGCCAGCTCACCACGAAGACTAGCGGAGAGCTCCTACGAGCAGTACTTC
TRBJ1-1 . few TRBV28 CASSLSRTEAFF TGTGCCAGCAGTTTAAGCAGGACTGAAGCTTTCTTT
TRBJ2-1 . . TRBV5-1 CASSAFREVNEQFF TGCGCCAGCAGCGCCTTCCGAGAAGTCAATGAGCAGTTCTTC
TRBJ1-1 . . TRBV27 CASSSRRATEAFF TGTGCCAGCAGCAGCCGGAGGGCGACTGAAGCTTTCTTT
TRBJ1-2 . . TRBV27 CASSYLTGNLANYGYTF TGTGCCAGCAGTTACCTCACAGGGAACTTAGCTAACTATGGCTACACCTTC
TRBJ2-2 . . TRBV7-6 CASRRIGTGELFF TGTGCCAGCAGACGTATTGGCACCGGGGAGCTGTTTTTT
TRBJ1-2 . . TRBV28 CASSTLRDYGYTF TGTGCCAGCAGTACTTTGAGGGACTATGGCTACACCTTC
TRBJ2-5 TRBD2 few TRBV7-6 CASSLTPAGGGETQYF TGTGCCAGCAGCTTAACTCCAGCGGGAGGGGGCGAGACCCAGTACTTC
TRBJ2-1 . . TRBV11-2 CASSRWTATNNEQFF TGTGCCAGCAGCCGATGGACAGCAACCAACAATGAGCAGTTCTTC
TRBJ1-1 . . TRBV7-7 CASSPISGGLTHLNTEAFF TGTGCTAGCAGCCCAATCTCTGGGGGTTTAACCCACCTGAACACTGAAGCTTTCTTT
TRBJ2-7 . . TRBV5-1 CASSLTWSSYEQYF TGCGCCAGCAGCTTGACCTGGAGTTCCTACGAGCAGTACTTC
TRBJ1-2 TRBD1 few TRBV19 CASRSGGNRNYGYTF TGTGCCAGTAGGTCAGGGGGCAATCGGAACTATGGCTACACCTTC
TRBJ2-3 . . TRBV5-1 CASSLFGGRGSTDTQYF TGCGCCAGCAGCTTGTTCGGGGGCCGAGGAAGCACAGATACGCAGTATTTT
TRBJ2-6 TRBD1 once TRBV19 CASTDGQGGFGANVLTF TGTGCCAGTACTGATGGACAGGGAGGTTTTGGGGCCAACGTCCTGACTTTC
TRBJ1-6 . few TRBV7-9 CASSFRNRDGNNSPLHF TGTGCCAGCAGCTTTCGCAACCGGGACGGGAATAATTCACCCCTCCACTTT
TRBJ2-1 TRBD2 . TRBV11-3 CASSPRTSGDEQFF TGTGCCAGCAGCCCACGGACTAGCGGGGATGAGCAGTTCTTC
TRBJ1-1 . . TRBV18 CASSQEVNTEAFF TGTGCCAGCTCACAGGAGGTGAACACTGAAGCTTTCTTT
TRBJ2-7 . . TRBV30 CAWSKIQGLRYEQYF TGTGCCTGGAGTAAAATACAAGGGTTGAGATACGAGCAGTACTTC
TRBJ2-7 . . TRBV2 CASVSSGGRYEQYF TGTGCCAGCGTGAGCTCCGGGGGCAGGTACGAGCAGTACTTC
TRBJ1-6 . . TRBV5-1 CASSLVWGKNSPLHF TGCGCCAGCAGCTTGGTATGGGGGAAAAATTCACCCCTCCACTTT
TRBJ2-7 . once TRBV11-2 CASSLDPGTSSYEQYF TGTGCCAGCAGCTTAGACCCCGGGACATCCTCCTACGAGCAGTACTTC
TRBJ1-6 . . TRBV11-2 CASTPGGYNSPLHF TGTGCCAGCACCCCGGGGGGGTACAATTCACCCCTCCACTTT
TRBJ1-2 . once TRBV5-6 CASSFSGSRGYTF TGTGCCAGCAGCTTTTCGGGTTCCAGAGGCTACACCTTC
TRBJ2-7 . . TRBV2 CASSDWGTTYEQYF TGTGCCAGCAGCGATTGGGGGACGACCTACGAGCAGTACTTC
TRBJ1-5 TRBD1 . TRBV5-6 CASSLFGTGSPVSQPQHF TGTGCCAGCAGCTTGTTTGGGACAGGGTCCCCTGTTTCTCAGCCCCAGCATTTT
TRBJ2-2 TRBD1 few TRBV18 CASSPARTGGVSGELFF TGTGCCAGCTCACCGGCGAGGACAGGGGGCGTCAGCGGGGAGCTGTTTTTT
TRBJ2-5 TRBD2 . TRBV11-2 CASSALGGAAETQYF TGTGCCAGCAGCGCCCTGGGAGGGGCGGCGGAGACCCAGTACTTC
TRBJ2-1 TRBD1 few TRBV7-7 CASSQGDSGGEQFF TGTGCTAGCAGCCAAGGGGACAGTGGCGGCGAGCAGTTCTTC